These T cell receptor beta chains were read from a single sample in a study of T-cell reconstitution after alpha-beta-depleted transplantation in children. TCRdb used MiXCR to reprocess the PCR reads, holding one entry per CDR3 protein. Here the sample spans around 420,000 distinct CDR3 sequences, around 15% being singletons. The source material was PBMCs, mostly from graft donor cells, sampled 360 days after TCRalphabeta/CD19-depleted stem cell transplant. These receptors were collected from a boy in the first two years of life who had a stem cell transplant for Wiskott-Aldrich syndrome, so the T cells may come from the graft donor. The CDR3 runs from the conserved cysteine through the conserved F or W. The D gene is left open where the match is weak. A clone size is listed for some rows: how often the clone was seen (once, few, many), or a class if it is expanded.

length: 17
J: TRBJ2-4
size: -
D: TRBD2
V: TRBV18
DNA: TGTGCCAGCTCGTGGCGGGAGGGCCCTTTAGCCAAAAACATTCAGTACTTC
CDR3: CASSWREGPLAKNIQYF

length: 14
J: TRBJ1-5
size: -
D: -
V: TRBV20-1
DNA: TGCAGTGCTAGGCGGGATAAAGTGGGTCAGCCCCAGCATTTT
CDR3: CSARRDKVGQPQHF

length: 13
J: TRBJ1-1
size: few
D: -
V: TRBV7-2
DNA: TGTGCCAGCAGCTTAGACAGTGGCGCTGAAGCTTTCTTT
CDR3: CASSLDSGAEAFF

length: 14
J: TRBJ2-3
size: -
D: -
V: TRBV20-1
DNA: TGCAGTGCTAGAGTAGGCGGGGTCTCGGATACGCAGTATTTT
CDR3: CSARVGGVSDTQYF

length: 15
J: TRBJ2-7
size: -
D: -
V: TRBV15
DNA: TGTGCCACCAGCAGAACCAGGACACTCACCTACGAGCAGTACTTC
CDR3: CATSRTRTLTYEQYF

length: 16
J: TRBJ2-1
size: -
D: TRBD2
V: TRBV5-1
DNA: TGCGCCAGCAGTTTACCGGGACTAGCGAAATACAATGAGCAGTTCTTC
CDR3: CASSLPGLAKYNEQFF

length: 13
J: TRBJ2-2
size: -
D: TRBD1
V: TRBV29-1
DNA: TGCAGCGTTGGACAGGGCTACACCGGGGAGCTGTTTTTT
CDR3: CSVGQGYTGELFF

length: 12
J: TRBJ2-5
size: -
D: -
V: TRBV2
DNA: TGTGCCAGCAGATGGTACCAAGAGACCCAGTACTTC
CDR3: CASRWYQETQYF

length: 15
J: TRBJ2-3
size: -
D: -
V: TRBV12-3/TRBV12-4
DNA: TGTGCCAGCAGTCTGTGGGGGCGAAGCACAGATACGCAGTATTTT
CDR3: CASSLWGRSTDTQYF

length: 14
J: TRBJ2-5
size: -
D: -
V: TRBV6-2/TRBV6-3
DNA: TGTGCCAGCAGTTCTCGACTAGTCGAGGGGACCCAGTACTTC
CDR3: CASSSRLVEGTQYF

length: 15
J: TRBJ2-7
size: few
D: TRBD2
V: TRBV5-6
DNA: TGTGCCAGCAGCCGGGCAGGCGGGGGGCCCTACGAGCAGTACTTC
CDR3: CASSRAGGGPYEQYF

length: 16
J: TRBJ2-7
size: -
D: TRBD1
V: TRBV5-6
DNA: TGTGCCAGCAGCTTGTACCCGGGACAGTCAAGCTACGAGCAGTACTTC
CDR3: CASSLYPGQSSYEQYF

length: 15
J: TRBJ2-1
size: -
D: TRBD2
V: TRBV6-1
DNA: TGTGCCAGCAGTGGACTAGCGGGAGGGGACAATGAGCAGTTCTTC
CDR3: CASSGLAGGDNEQFF

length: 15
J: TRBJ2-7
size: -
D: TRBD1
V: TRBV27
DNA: TGTGCCAGCAGTTCTCCCGGGACAGGGCAATACGAGCAGTACTTC
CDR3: CASSSPGTGQYEQYF

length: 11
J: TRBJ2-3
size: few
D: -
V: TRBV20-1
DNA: TGCAGTGCTACGTACTCAGATACGCAGTATTTT
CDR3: CSATYSDTQYF

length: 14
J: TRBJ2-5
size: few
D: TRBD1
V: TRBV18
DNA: TGTGCCAGCTCACCACGACAGGGATCCGAGACCCAGTACTTC
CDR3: CASSPRQGSETQYF

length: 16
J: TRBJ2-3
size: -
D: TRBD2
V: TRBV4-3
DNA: TGCGCCAGCAGCCACCTACTAGCGGACTTCACAGATACGCAGTATTTT
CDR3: CASSHLLADFTDTQYF

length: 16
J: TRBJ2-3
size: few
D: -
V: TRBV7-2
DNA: TGTGCCAGCAGCTTAGGACTCTCTTATAGCACAGATACGCAGTATTTT
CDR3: CASSLGLSYSTDTQYF

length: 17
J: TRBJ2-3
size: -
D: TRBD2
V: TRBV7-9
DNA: TGTGCCAGCAGCTTCGCTCGGAGCGGGGGGCCCACAGATACGCAGTATTTT
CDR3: CASSFARSGGPTDTQYF

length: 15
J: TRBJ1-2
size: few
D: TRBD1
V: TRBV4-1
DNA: TGCGCCAGCAGCCAACCCGAACAGGGGAACTATGGCTACACCTTC
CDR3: CASSQPEQGNYGYTF

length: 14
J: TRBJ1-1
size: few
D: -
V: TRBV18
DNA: TGTGCCAGCTCACCTGCGACGAAGTTAACTGAAGCTTTCTTT
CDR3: CASSPATKLTEAFF

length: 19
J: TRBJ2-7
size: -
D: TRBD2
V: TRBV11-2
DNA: TGTGCCAGCAGCTTAGTTAGGGTAGAAGCGGGACTAGCGGATGGGGAGCAGTACTTC
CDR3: CASSLVRVEAGLADGEQYF

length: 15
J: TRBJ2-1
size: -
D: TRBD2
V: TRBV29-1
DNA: TGCAGCGTTGAAGGGACTAGCGAAACCTACAATGAGCAGTTCTTC
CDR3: CSVEGTSETYNEQFF